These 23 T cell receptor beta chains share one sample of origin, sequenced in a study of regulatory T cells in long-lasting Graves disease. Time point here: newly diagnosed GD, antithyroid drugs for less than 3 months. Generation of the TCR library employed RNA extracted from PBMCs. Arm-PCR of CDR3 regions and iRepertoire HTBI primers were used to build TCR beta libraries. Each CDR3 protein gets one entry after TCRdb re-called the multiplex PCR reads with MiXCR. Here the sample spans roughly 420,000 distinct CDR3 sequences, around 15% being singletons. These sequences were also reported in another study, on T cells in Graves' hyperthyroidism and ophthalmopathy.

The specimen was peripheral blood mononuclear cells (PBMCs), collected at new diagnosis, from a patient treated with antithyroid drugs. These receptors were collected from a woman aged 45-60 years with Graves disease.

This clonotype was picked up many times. The CDR3: CATGTYYEQYF. Here the CDR3 DNA reads TGTGCCACCGGGACGTACTACGAGCAGTACTTC. The rearrangement joins TRBV2 to TRBJ2-7, with D perhaps matching TRBD1 or TRBD2 (5 bases each). CDR3 size: 11 residues. The germline CDR1 and CDR2 sequences are SNHLY and FYNNEI. V lost 10 bases, J lost 3 bases, and 10 bases lay in between.

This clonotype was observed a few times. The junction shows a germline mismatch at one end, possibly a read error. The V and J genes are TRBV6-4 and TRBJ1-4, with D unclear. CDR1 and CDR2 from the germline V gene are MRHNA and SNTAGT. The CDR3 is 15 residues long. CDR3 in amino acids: CASSYSLGDGEKLFF. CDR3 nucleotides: TGTGCCAGCAGTTACTCGTTGGGAGACGGTGAAAAACTGTTTTTT.

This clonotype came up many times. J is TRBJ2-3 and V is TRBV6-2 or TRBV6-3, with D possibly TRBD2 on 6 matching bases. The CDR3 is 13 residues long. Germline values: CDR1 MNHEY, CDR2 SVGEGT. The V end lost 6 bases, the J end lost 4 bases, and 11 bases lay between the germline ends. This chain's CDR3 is CASRPGSPDTQYF. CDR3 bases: TGTGCCAGCAGACCCGGGAGCCCAGATACGCAGTATTTT.

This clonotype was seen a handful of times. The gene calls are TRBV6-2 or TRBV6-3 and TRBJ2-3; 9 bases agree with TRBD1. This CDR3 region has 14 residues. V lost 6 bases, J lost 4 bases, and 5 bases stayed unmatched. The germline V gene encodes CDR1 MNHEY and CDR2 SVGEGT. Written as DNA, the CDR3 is TGTGCCAGCAGCCGACAGGGGGTATCAGATACGCAGTATTTT. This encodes CASSRQGVSDTQYF.

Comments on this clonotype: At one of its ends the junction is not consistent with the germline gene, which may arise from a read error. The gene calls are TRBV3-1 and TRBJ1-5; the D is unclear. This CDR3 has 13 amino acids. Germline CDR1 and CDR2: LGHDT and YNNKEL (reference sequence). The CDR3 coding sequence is TGTGCCAGCAACCAAACTGCGAATCAGCCCCAGCATTTT. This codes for CASNQTANQPQHF.

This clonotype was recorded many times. The DNA of the CDR3 is TGTGCCAGCTGGGGCCAGACCTACGAGCAGTACTTC. Translation gives CASWGQTYEQYF. The V and J genes are TRBV28 and TRBJ2-7, with a weak D call TRBD1 (5 bases). The germline V gene has CDR1 MDHEN and CDR2 SYDVKM. The CDR3 has 12 residues. The V gene lost 8 bases and the J gene lost 2 bases, with 10 bases spanning the gap.

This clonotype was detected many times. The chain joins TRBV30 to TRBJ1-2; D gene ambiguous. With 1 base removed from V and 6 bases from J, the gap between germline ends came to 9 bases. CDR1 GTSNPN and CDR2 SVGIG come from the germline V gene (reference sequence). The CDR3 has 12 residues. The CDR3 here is CAWSANEDGYTF. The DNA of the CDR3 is TGTGCCTGGAGTGCCAACGAGGATGGCTACACCTTC.

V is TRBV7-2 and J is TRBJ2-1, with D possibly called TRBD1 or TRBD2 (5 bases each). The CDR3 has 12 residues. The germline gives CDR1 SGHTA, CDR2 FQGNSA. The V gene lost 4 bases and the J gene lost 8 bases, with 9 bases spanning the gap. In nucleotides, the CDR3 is TGTGCCAGCAGCTCCCTGGGGGATGAGCAGTTCTTC. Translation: CASSSLGDEQFF. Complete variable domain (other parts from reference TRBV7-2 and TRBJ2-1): GAGVSQSPSNKVTEKGKDVELRCDPISGHTALYWYRQSLGQGLEFLIYFQGNSAPDKSGLPSDRFSAERTGGSVSTLTIQRTQQEDSAVYLCASSSLGDEQFFGPGTRLTVL.

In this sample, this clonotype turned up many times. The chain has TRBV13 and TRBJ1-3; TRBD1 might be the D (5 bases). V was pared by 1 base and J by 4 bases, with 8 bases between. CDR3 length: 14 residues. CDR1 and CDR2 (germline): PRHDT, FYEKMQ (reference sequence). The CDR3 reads CASSLAAGGNTIYF. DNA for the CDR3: TGTGCCAGCAGCTTAGCGGCAGGGGGAAACACCATATATTTT.

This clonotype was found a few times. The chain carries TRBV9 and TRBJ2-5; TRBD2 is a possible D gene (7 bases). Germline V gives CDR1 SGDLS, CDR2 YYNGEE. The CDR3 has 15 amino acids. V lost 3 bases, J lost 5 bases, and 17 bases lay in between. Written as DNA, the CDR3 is TGTGCCAGCAGCGGACGGGCGTCGGGGGGCGAGACCCAGTACTTC. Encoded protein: CASSGRASGGETQYF.

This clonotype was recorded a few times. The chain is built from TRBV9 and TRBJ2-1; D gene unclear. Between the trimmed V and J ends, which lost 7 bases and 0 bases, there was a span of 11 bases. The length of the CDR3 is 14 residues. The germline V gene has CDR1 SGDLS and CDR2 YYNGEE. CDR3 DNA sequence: TGTGCCAGCGGCGACCTAAACTCCTACAATGAGCAGTTCTTC. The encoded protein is CASGDLNSYNEQFF.

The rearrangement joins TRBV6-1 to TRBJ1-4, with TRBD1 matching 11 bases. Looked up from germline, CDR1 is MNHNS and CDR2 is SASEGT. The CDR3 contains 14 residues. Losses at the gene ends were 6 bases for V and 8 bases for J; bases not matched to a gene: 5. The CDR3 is CASRRTGGREKLFF. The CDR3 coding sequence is TGTGCCAGCAGGAGGACAGGGGGCCGGGAAAAACTGTTTTTT.

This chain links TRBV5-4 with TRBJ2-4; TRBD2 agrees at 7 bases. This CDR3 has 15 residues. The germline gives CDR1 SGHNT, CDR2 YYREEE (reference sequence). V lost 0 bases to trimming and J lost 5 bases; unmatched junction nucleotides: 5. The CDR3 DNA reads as TGTGCCAGCAGCTTGGATTTTGCGGGAGAAAACATTCAGTACTTC. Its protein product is CASSLDFAGENIQYF. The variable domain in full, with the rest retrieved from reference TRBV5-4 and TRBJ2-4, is ETGVTQSPTHLIKTRGQQVTLRCSSQSGHNTVSWYQQALGQGPQFIFQYYREEENGRGNFPPRFSGLQFPNYSSELNVNALELDDSALYLCASSLDFAGENIQYFGAGTRLSVL.

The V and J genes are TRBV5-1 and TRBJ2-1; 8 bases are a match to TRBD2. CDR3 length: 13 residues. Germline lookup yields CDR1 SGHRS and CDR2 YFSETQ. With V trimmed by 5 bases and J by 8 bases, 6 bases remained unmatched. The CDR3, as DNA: TGCGCCAGCAGGCAGCGGGAGATGGATGAGCAGTTCTTC. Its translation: CASRQREMDEQFF.

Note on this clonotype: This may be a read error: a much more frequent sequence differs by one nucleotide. CDR3 nucleotides: TGTGCCAGCGCTCTGGGACTAGTGGGAGCCGGGGAGCTGTTTTTT. Translation gives CASALGLVGAGELFF. V usage is TRBV2 and J usage is TRBJ2-2, with TRBD2 matching over 8 bases. The CDR3 is 15 amino acids. The germline V gene has CDR1 SNHLY and CDR2 FYNNEI. V shed 8 bases, J shed 6 bases, and the junction held 11 bases outside the gene matches.

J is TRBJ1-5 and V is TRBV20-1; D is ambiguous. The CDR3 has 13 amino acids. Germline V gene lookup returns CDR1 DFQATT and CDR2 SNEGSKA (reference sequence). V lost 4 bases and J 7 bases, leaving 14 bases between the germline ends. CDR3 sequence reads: CSAKDSPEQPQHF. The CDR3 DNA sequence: TGCAGTGCTAAGGATAGTCCCGAACAGCCCCAGCATTTT.

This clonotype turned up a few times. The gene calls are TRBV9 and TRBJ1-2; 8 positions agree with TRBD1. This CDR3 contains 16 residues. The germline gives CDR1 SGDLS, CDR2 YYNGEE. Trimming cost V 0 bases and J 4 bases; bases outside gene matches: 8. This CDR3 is CASSVGFQGAIYGYTF. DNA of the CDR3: TGTGCCAGCAGCGTAGGTTTTCAGGGGGCCATCTATGGCTACACCTTC.

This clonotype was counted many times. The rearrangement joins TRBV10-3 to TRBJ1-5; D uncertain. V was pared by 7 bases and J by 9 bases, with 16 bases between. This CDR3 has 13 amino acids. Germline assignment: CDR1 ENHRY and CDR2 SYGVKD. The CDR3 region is CAITSDPLGPQHF. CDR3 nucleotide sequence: TGTGCCATCACCAGTGACCCATTAGGGCCCCAGCATTTT.

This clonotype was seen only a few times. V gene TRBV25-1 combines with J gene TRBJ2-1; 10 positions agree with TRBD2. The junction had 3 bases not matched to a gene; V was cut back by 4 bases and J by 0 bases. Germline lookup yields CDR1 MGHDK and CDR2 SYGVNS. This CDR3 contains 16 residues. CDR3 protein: CASSGTSGASYNEQFF. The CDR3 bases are TGTGCCAGCAGTGGAACTAGCGGGGCCTCCTACAATGAGCAGTTCTTC.

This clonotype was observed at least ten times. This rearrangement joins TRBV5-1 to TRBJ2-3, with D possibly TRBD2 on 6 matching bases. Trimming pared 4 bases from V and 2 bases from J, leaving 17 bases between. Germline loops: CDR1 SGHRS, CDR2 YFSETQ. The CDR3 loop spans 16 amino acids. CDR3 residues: CASSVDPGLATDTQYF. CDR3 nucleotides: TGCGCCAGCAGCGTCGATCCGGGACTCGCCACAGATACGCAGTATTTT.

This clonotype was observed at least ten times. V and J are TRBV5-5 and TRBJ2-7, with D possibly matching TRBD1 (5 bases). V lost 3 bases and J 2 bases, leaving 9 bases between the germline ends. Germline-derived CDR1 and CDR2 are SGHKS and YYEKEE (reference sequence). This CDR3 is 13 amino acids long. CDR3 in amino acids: CASSWTPPYEQYF. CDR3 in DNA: TGTGCCAGCAGCTGGACACCTCCCTACGAGCAGTACTTC. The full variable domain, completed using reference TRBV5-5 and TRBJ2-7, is DAGVTQSPTHLIKTRGQQVTLRCSPISGHKSVSWYQQVLGQGPQFIFQYYEKEERGRGNFPDRFSARQFPNYSSELNVNALLLGDSALYLCASSWTPPYEQYFGPGTRLTVT.

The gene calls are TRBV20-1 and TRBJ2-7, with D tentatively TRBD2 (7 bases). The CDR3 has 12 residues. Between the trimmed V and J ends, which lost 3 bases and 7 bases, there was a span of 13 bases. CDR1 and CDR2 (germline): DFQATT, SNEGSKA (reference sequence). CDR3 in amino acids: CSARGGPQEQYF. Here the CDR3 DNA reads TGCAGTGCTAGGGGGGGGCCGCAGGAGCAGTACTTC.

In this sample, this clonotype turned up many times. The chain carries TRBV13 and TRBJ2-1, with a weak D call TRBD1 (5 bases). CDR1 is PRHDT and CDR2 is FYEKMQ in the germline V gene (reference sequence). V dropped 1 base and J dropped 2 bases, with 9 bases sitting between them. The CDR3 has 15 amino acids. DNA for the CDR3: TGTGCCAGCAGCTTAGTACCAGGGACCTACAATGAGCAGTTCTTC. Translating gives CASSLVPGTYNEQFF.